What follows are 22 T cell receptor beta chains derived from one specimen sequenced in a study of T-cell reconstitution after alpha-beta-depleted transplantation in children. Construction of the TCRbeta library involved unique molecular identifiers. TCRdb used MiXCR to reprocess the PCR reads, holding one entry per CDR3 protein. This sample has 800,000 to 1,000,000 distinct CDR3 sequences; about 26% occur once, and the top ten carry roughly 31%. Sequenced material: PBMCs, mostly from graft donor cells, taken 360 days after TCRalphabeta/CD19-depleted stem cell transplant. The receptor set was obtained from a boy under two years old who had a stem cell transplant for SCID, so the T cells may come from the graft donor.

The chain links TRBV5-1 to TRBJ1-4; D gene uncertain. Per the germline V gene, CDR1 is SGHRS and CDR2 is YFSETQ. V was clipped by 4 bases and J by 0 bases, with 13 bases between them. This CDR3 spans 16 amino acids. The chain's CDR3 is CASSPARRATNEKLFF. The DNA for the CDR3 is TGCGCCAGCAGCCCGGCGCGCAGAGCAACTAATGAAAAACTGTTTTTT. Full variable domain (rest looked up from reference TRBV5-1 and TRBJ1-4): KAGVTQTPRYLIKTRGQQVTLSCSPISGHRSVSWYQQTPGQGLQFLFEYFSETQRNKGNFPGRFSGRQFSNSRSEMNVSTLELGDSALYLCASSPARRATNEKLFFGSGTQLSVL.

In this sample, this clonotype turned up a few times. The J gene is TRBJ1-6, the V gene TRBV6-2 or TRBV6-3; 8 bases fit TRBD1. Germline V lookup: CDR1 MNHEY, CDR2 SVGEGT. The CDR3 is 14 amino acids. The V segment lost 7 bases and the J segment 3 bases; nucleotides outside the gene matches: 2. CDR3 DNA: TGTGCCAGCAACGACAGGGGCTATAATTCACCCCTCCACTTT. It yields the protein CASNDRGYNSPLHF.

This chain links TRBV20-1 with TRBJ1-5, with D tentatively TRBD1 (5 bases). The V gene's germline CDR1 is DFQATT and CDR2 SNEGSKA (reference sequence). The CDR3 is 16 residues long. The V end was cut by 5 bases, the J end by 0 bases, with 17 bases between. CDR3 DNA sequence: TGCAGTGCTCCTCACCACAGGACGCCTAGCAATCAGCCCCAGCATTTT. It codes for CSAPHHRTPSNQPQHF.

With regard to this clonotype: At one boundary the junction diverges from the germline segment, which might be a read error. The chain is built from TRBV4-2 and TRBJ1-5; no reliable D call. This CDR3 region has 13 residues. Per the germline V gene, CDR1 is LGHNA and CDR2 is YNFKEQ. The CDR3 nucleotides read TGTGCCATCAGCCCTTATAGCAATCAGCCCCAGCATTTT. Translated, it gives CAISPYSNQPQHF.

V usage is TRBV12-3 or TRBV12-4 and J usage is TRBJ1-5; D is ambiguous. CDR3 size: 14 residues. V gave up 3 bases and J gave up 5 bases, with 11 bases separating them. CDR3 nucleotide sequence: TGTGCCAGCAGTTTTAATGGCAGAGATCAGCCCCAGCATTTT. Encoded protein: CASSFNGRDQPQHF.

The genes are TRBV4-3 and TRBJ1-1; 9 bases are shared with TRBD1. Unmatched junction bases numbered 9, after V lost 5 bases and J lost 5 bases. CDR3 length: 15 residues. Germline CDR1 and CDR2: LGHNA and YSLEER. The CDR3 DNA reads as TGCGCCAGCAGCTCGCGACAGGGGGTCTTGACTGAAGCTTTCTTT. Its protein product is CASSSRQGVLTEAFF.

This clonotype was detected many times. This chain uses TRBV4-3 with TRBJ1-2; no definite D call. The ends were cut back, 0 bases at V and 4 bases at J, with 18 bases in the middle. The CDR3 consists of 17 residues. Germline lookup yields CDR1 LGHNA and CDR2 YSLEER. CDR3: CASSQERAELVPYGYTF. In nucleotides, the CDR3 is TGCGCCAGCAGCCAAGAGAGGGCAGAACTAGTACCCTATGGCTACACCTTC.

This clonotype was seen a handful of times. V is TRBV5-1 and J is TRBJ1-1, with D unclear. V gave up 4 bases and J gave up 7 bases, with 23 bases separating them. The CDR3 is 16 amino acids. Germline CDR1 reads SGHRS; CDR2 reads YFSETQ. The CDR3: CASSLNPSGNTGEAFF. CDR3 bases: TGCGCCAGCAGCCTAAACCCCAGCGGGAACACTGGTGAAGCTTTCTTT. The full variable domain, rest sourced from reference TRBV5-1 and TRBJ1-1, is KAGVTQTPRYLIKTRGQQVTLSCSPISGHRSVSWYQQTPGQGLQFLFEYFSETQRNKGNFPGRFSGRQFSNSRSEMNVSTLELGDSALYLCASSLNPSGNTGEAFFGQGTRLTVV.

This clonotype was counted ten times or more. The chain is built from TRBV29-1 and TRBJ2-7; 9 nucleotides align to TRBD1. This CDR3 comprises 16 residues. With 4 bases clipped from V and 0 bases from J, the junction kept 10 bases outside the gene matches. Germline V gives CDR1 SQVTM, CDR2 ANQGSEA. The CDR3 DNA follows: TGCAGCGTTGCCCCTTACAGGGGGCCCAGCTCCTACGAGCAGTACTTC. Protein: CSVAPYRGPSSYEQYF.

The chain recombines TRBV4-1 with TRBJ2-5; 11 bases map to TRBD1. V shed 3 bases and J 5 bases; nucleotides not matched to a gene: 8. The germline CDR1 and CDR2 sequences are MGHRA and YSYEKL. This CDR3 is 16 amino acids long. CDR3 region: CASSHSGTGGMETQYF. The CDR3 DNA is TGCGCCAGCAGCCATTCCGGGACAGGGGGGATGGAGACCCAGTACTTC.

The chain joins TRBV12-3 or TRBV12-4 to TRBJ2-3; a possible D gene is TRBD2 (7 bases). V lost 6 bases to trimming and J lost 6 bases, with 16 bases between them. CDR3 size: 14 residues. CDR3 sequence (DNA): TGTGCCAGCAGCGGGGGAGGGGGACTGGATACGCAGTATTTT. It encodes CASSGGGGLDTQYF.

The table lists this clonotype with a few counts. V is TRBV11-2 and J is TRBJ1-1; unclear D gene. Germline loops: CDR1 SGHAT, CDR2 FQNNGV. The CDR3 consists of 14 residues. The ends were cut back, 1 base at V and 6 bases at J, with 12 bases in the middle. CDR3 loop: CASSLAVGIPEAFF. CDR3 DNA: TGTGCCAGCAGCTTAGCGGTGGGGATACCTGAAGCTTTCTTT.

This clonotype was observed at least ten times. The chain carries TRBV5-1 and TRBJ2-3; D is perhaps TRBD1 (6 bases). Per the germline V gene, CDR1 is SGHRS and CDR2 is YFSETQ. The CDR3 loop spans 13 amino acids. Trimming shortened V by 6 bases and J by 3 bases, and 11 bases separated the two germline ends. The CDR3 region is CASNLQGTDTQYF. Here the CDR3 DNA reads TGCGCCAGCAACCTACAGGGAACAGATACGCAGTATTTT.

This clonotype was detected many times. V is TRBV7-2 and J is TRBJ2-5; 7 bases align to TRBD1. There are 14 residues in the CDR3. CDR1 and CDR2 (germline): SGHTA, FQGNSA. V gave up 5 bases and J gave up 1 base; unmatched junction bases: 4. CDR3 sequence: CASSIRQGQETQYF. The CDR3 DNA is TGTGCCAGCAGCATTAGACAGGGCCAAGAGACCCAGTACTTC.

V gene TRBV20-1 combines with J gene TRBJ2-1, with 7 bases that match TRBD1. This CDR3 spans 16 amino acids. V dropped 1 base and J dropped 6; count of bases not matched to a gene: 12. Germline V gives CDR1 DFQATT, CDR2 SNEGSKA (reference sequence). CDR3: CSARAEGQETFNEQFF. As DNA, the CDR3 is TGCAGTGCTAGAGCCGAAGGACAGGAGACTTTCAATGAGCAGTTCTTC.

The V call is TRBV5-1, the J call TRBJ1-1; D is unclear. V was cut by 2 bases and J by 5 bases, with 7 bases left in between. The CDR3 covers 12 residues. CDR1 is SGHRS and CDR2 is YFSETQ in the germline V gene. In nucleotides, the CDR3 is TGCGCCAGCAGCTTCGTAGGGACTGAAGCTTTCTTT. Its translation: CASSFVGTEAFF. Variable domain in full (rest from reference TRBV5-1 and TRBJ1-1): KAGVTQTPRYLIKTRGQQVTLSCSPISGHRSVSWYQQTPGQGLQFLFEYFSETQRNKGNFPGRFSGRQFSNSRSEMNVSTLELGDSALYLCASSFVGTEAFFGQGTRLTVV.

This clonotype was counted only a few times. The V call is TRBV5-1, the J call TRBJ2-1, with 9 positions matching TRBD2. The trim removed 2 bases at V and 4 bases at J, leaving 7 bases unmatched. The CDR3 totals 16 residues. CDR1 and CDR2 (germline): SGHRS, YFSETQ. The CDR3 DNA is TGCGCCAGCAGCTTCACGACTAGCGGACAATACAATGAGCAGTTCTTC. It encodes CASSFTTSGQYNEQFF.

This clonotype was detected only a few times. This chain uses TRBV5-1 with TRBJ2-1; no definite D call. This CDR3 spans 13 amino acids. CDR1 SGHRS and CDR2 YFSETQ come from the germline V gene. V was clipped by 2 bases and J by 7 bases, with 10 bases between them. CDR3 amino acids: CASSFGPKNEQFF. The CDR3 nucleotides are TGCGCCAGCAGCTTCGGACCGAAAAATGAGCAGTTCTTC.

This clonotype was counted between two and nine times. The J gene is TRBJ2-5, the V gene TRBV12-3 or TRBV12-4, with 8 bases lining up with TRBD2. V lost 2 bases and J lost 1; bases outside the gene matches: 3. The CDR3 is 15 amino acids. The CDR3, as DNA: TGTGCCAGCAGTTTATGGGCGGGGGGCCAAGAGACCCAGTACTTC. It translates to CASSLWAGGQETQYF.

The chain carries TRBV28 and TRBJ1-1; D gene unclear. Germline loops: CDR1 MDHEN, CDR2 SYDVKM. This CDR3 comprises 13 residues. Between the trimmed V and J ends, which lost 5 bases and 1 base, there was a span of 8 bases. The CDR3 nucleotides are TGTGCCAGCAGTAGAGGACCGAACACTGAAGCTTTCTTT. Translated, it gives CASSRGPNTEAFF.

This chain links TRBV27 with TRBJ1-6; D gene ambiguous. Deletions cut 2 bases from V and 7 bases from J, with 6 bases between. This CDR3 comprises 13 residues. Germline CDR1 MNHEY, CDR2 SMNVEV (reference sequence). The CDR3 loop reads CASSLQKNSPLHF. The CDR3 DNA reads TGTGCCAGCAGTTTACAGAAAAATTCACCCCTCCACTTT.

The chain joins TRBV10-2 to TRBJ2-1; TRBD2 matches 10 bases. The CDR3 consists of 14 residues. The junction had 9 bases not matched to a gene; V was cut back by 6 bases and J by 10 bases. The germline CDR1 and CDR2 sequences are WSHSY and SAAADI. The CDR3 DNA reads TGCGCCAGCAGGATAGCGGGGGGCCCACGGGAGCAGTTCTTC. This codes for CASRIAGGPREQFF.